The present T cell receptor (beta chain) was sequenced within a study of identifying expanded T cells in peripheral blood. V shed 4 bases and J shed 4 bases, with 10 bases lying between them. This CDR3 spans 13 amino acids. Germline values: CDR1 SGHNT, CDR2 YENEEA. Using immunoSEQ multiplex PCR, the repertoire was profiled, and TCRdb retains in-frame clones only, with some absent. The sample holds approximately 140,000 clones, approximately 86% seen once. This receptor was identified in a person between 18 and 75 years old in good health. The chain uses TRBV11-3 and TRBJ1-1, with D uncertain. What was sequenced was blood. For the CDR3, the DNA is TGTGCCAGCAGCTACGACGGGAGCACTGAAGCTTTCTTT. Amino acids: CASSYDGSTEAFF.